The present T cell receptor (beta chain) was sequenced within a study of blood T cell repertoires in COVID-19. Whole-study context: Researchers got acute and convalescent COVID-19 samples from the United States, Italy and Spain. T cells, B-cell-depleted T cells, or PBMCs supplied cDNA or gDNA.

The germline CDR1 and CDR2 sequences are SGHTS and YDEGEE. The CDR3 loop spans 15 amino acids. With 4 bases removed from V and 4 bases from J, the gap between germline ends came to 17 bases. Authors' methods: It was from reference gene primer amplification that nucleated cell counts were estimated. Clones were read by immunoSEQ multiplex PCR, and TCRdb kept only the in-frame ones, dropping some. The DNA gave D and trimming, while V, J and clone size come from that table. The sample records tens of thousands of clones, over 75% being singletons. The receptor's source is a woman older than 75 with acute or convalescent COVID-19. Sequenced input: peripheral blood. This rearrangement joins TRBV5-8 to TRBJ1-2, with D tentatively TRBD1 (6 bases). The CDR3 nucleotides are TGTGCCAGCAGCCTCGGACAGTCCGCGGCCTATGGCTACACCTTC. Translation gives CASSLGQSAAYGYTF. The whole variable domain, filled in from reference TRBV5-8 and TRBJ1-2, reads EAGVTQSPTHLIKTRGQQATLRCSPISGHTSVYWYQQALGLGLQFLLWYDEGEERNRGNFPPRFSGRQFPNYSSELNVNALELEDSALYLCASSLGQSAAYGYTFGSGTRLTVV.